The 18 T cell receptor beta chains below come from one sample, sequenced in a study of control samples from healthy donors and cancer patients (dated by TCRdb to 2020 to 2021). Libraries were prepared through the immunoSEQ multiplex PCR assay. The immuneACCESS repertoire file appears here via TCRdb, limited to in-frame rearrangements. These files lack a portion of the clones; in checked studies, under half of the deficit traces to unresolved V genes, and the cause of the others is not known. Present in this sample are about 95,000 clones, approximately 90% of which were seen just once. Nearly 0.95% of the sample is in the top ten clones. The sample taken for sequencing was blood. These TCRs come from a woman in her thirties in good health.

The chain couples TRBV11-3 to TRBJ1-6; D is ambiguous. V was clipped by 0 bases and J by 4 bases, with 1 base between them. Germline CDR1 reads SGHNT; CDR2 reads YENEEA. The length of the CDR3 is 13 residues. CDR3 nucleotides: TGTGCCAGCAGCTTAGAATATAATTCACCCCTCCACTTT. The encoded protein is CASSLEYNSPLHF.

The sample holds a few counts of this clone. V and J are TRBV7-9 and TRBJ1-1; unclear D gene. V lost 8 bases and J lost 6, with 13 bases in between. The CDR3 has 12 residues. Germline lookup yields CDR1 SEHNR and CDR2 FQNEAQ (reference sequence). CDR3 loop: CASEGASPEAFF. The CDR3 region has the DNA TGTGCCAGCGAGGGCGCAAGCCCTGAAGCTTTCTTT.

The rearrangement uses TRBV10-3 and TRBJ2-1; 8 bases match TRBD2. The germline V gene has CDR1 ENHRY and CDR2 SYGVKD. The V gene end was trimmed by 10 bases and the J gene end by 7 bases; junction bases not matched to a gene: 6. This CDR3 has 12 residues. The CDR3 region is CARTRGGNEQFF. CDR3 sequence (DNA): TGTGCCAGAACTCGGGGGGGAAATGAGCAGTTCTTC.

The count of this clone is one. The chain is built from TRBV25-1 and TRBJ2-1; the match to TRBD2 covers 13 bases. With 7 bases clipped from V and 8 bases from J, the junction kept 8 bases outside the gene matches. Germline V gives CDR1 MGHDK, CDR2 SYGVNS. The CDR3 has 15 residues. In DNA, the CDR3 is TGTGCCAGCACCAGGACTAGCGGGAGTAATGATGAGCAGTTCTTC. Translating gives CASTRTSGSNDEQFF.

The chain employs TRBV15 and TRBJ2-5; 8 bases are a match to TRBD2. Germline V gene sequence: CDR1 LNHNV, CDR2 YYDKDF (reference sequence). This CDR3 contains 14 residues. V gave up 0 bases and J gave up 4 bases; unmatched junction bases: 1. The CDR3 DNA reads as TGTGCCACCAGCAGAGATCGGGGGGGAGAGACCCAGTACTTC. Encoded protein: CATSRDRGGETQYF. Full variable domain (rest looked up from reference TRBV15 and TRBJ2-5): DAMVIQNPRYQVTQFGKPVTLSCSQTLNHNVMYWYQQKSSQAPKLLFHYYDKDFNNEADTPDNFQSRRPNTSFCFLDIRSPGLGDTAMYLCATSRDRGGETQYFGPGTRLLVL.

This clone was counted only a few times. The chain combines TRBV20-1 with TRBJ2-1; D tentatively reads TRBD1 or TRBD2 (6 bases each). The CDR3 length is 13 residues. Trimming shortened V by 3 bases and J by 4 bases, and 10 bases separated the two germline ends. CDR1 is DFQATT and CDR2 is SNEGSKA in the germline V gene (reference sequence). The CDR3 nucleotides are TGCAGTGCTAGTAGGGGGGCGTACAATGAGCAGTTCTTC. Translating it yields CSASRGAYNEQFF.

This clone has more than one count but fewer than ten. CDR3 DNA sequence: TGTGCCAGCTCACTCGGACTGACGAACACCATATATTTT. Amino acids: CASSLGLTNTIYF. This rearrangement joins TRBV18 to TRBJ1-3; D call uncertain. The CDR3 runs 13 residues. CDR1 and CDR2 from the germline V gene are KGHSH and LQKENI. Trimming removed 4 bases from V and 7 bases from J, with 11 bases in between.

The J gene is TRBJ1-5, the V gene TRBV30; D might be TRBD1 (5 bases). Germline V lookup: CDR1 GTSNPN, CDR2 SVGIG (reference sequence). CDR3 length equals 14 residues. Between the trimmed V and J ends, which lost 1 base and 4 bases, there was a span of 11 bases. The DNA of the CDR3 is TGTGCCTGGAGTGGTAAGGGGTGGAATCAGCCCCAGCATTTT. Translated: CAWSGKGWNQPQHF.

The chain couples TRBV2 to TRBJ1-2; D uncertain. V lost 3 bases and J lost 4, with 12 bases in between. The CDR3 has 14 amino acids. Germline-derived CDR1 and CDR2 are SNHLY and FYNNEI. The CDR3 bases are TGTGCCAGCAGTGAGGAGTTCTCTTTCTATGGCTACACCTTC. As protein: CASSEEFSFYGYTF.

This chain joins TRBV5-4 and TRBJ2-5; D not resolved. Between the trimmed V and J ends, which lost 0 bases and 4 bases, there was a span of 10 bases. The V gene's germline CDR1 is SGHNT and CDR2 YYREEE (reference sequence). The CDR3 loop spans 14 amino acids. As DNA, the CDR3 is TGTGCCAGCAGCTTGGGGCTGGATGCAGAGACCCAGTACTTC. Protein sequence: CASSLGLDAETQYF.

The J gene is TRBJ2-1, the V gene TRBV29-1; tentatively, D is TRBD1 (6 bases). Germline V gene data show CDR1 as SQVTM and CDR2 as ANQGSEA. V was clipped by 6 bases and J by 9 bases, with 18 bases between them. The CDR3 runs to 13 residues. The CDR3 here is CSVHLDRLPEQFF. The CDR3 DNA reads TGCAGCGTCCATCTCGACAGGTTACCTGAGCAGTTCTTC.

V gene TRBV6-5 combines with J gene TRBJ1-6; D gene uncertain. From germline, CDR1 is MNHEY and CDR2 SVGAGI. Trimming left V 6 bases short and J 7 bases short, with 16 bases between. This CDR3 has 15 amino acids. The CDR3 sequence: CASRMEYPSNSPLHF. As DNA, the CDR3 is TGTGCCAGCAGGATGGAATACCCCTCCAATTCACCCCTCCACTTT.

The chain combines TRBV18 with TRBJ2-7; possibly TRBD1 or TRBD2 for D (5 bases each). Germline V gives CDR1 KGHSH, CDR2 LQKENI. The CDR3 totals 16 residues. V was shortened by 3 bases and J by 1 base, with 16 bases between the two germline ends. The CDR3 DNA reads TGTGCCAGCTCACCCACCCGGGCAGGGACGTCCTACGAGCAGTACTTC. This sequence encodes CASSPTRAGTSYEQYF. Filled out from reference TRBV18 and TRBJ2-7, the complete variable domain reads NAGVMQNPRHLVRRRGQEARLRCSPMKGHSHVYWYRQLPEEGLKFMVYLQKENIIDESGMPKERFSAEFPKEGPSILRIQQVVRGDSAAYFCASSPTRAGTSYEQYFGPGTRLTVT.

This chain connects TRBV6-5 to TRBJ1-1; 7 bases match TRBD1. Germline V gives CDR1 MNHEY, CDR2 SVGAGI. The CDR3 sequence is 13 residues long. After removal of 8 bases from V and 5 bases from J, the junction contained 8 bases not matched to a gene. CDR3 loop: CASLLMGQTEAFF. The CDR3, as DNA: TGTGCCAGCTTACTCATGGGACAGACTGAAGCTTTCTTT.

The chain recombines TRBV2 with TRBJ1-5; maybe TRBD1 (5 bases). CDR1 is SNHLY, CDR2 FYNNEI, per germline. The CDR3 is made up of 15 amino acids. The V and J ends lost 6 bases and 2 bases respectively, with 14 bases between them. This CDR3 is CASSGGTARNQPQHF. CDR3 in DNA: TGTGCCAGCAGCGGTGGGACCGCGCGCAATCAGCCCCAGCATTTT.

This chain links TRBV19 with TRBJ1-1; TRBD1 aligns across 11 bases. Germline CDR1 and CDR2: LNHDA and SQIVND (reference sequence). V shed 8 bases and J 0 bases; nucleotides not matched to a gene: 8. The CDR3 length is 16 residues. CDR3 residues: CASLGGTGGLNTEAFF. As DNA, the CDR3 is TGTGCCAGTCTAGGTGGGACAGGGGGTCTGAACACTGAAGCTTTCTTT.

The count of this clone is one. V gene TRBV18 combines with J gene TRBJ2-1; 8 bases line up with TRBD2. Germline-derived CDR1 and CDR2 are KGHSH and LQKENI. The CDR3 extends over 16 amino acids. V was pared by 5 bases and J by 7 bases, with 13 bases of the junction left unmatched. The CDR3 protein is CASSSPGGRARNEQFF. CDR3 nucleotide sequence: TGTGCCAGCTCATCCCCGGGGGGGAGGGCCAGGAATGAGCAGTTCTTC.

The V gene is TRBV2, the J gene TRBJ1-2; 8 positions match TRBD1. Germline V gives CDR1 SNHLY, CDR2 FYNNEI. This CDR3 is built from 12 residues. V trimming: 5 bases; J trimming: 8 bases; junction bases outside the gene matches: 4. The CDR3 is CASSQDRDGYTF. The CDR3 DNA sequence: TGTGCCAGCAGTCAGGACAGGGACGGCTACACCTTC.